The 16 T cell receptor beta chains in this list originate from one sample, sequenced in a study of cytomegalovirus exposure and HLA in healthy donors. PCR was performed using 60 Vbeta and 13 Jbeta primers. Sequencing used immunoSEQ multiplex PCR; TCRdb keeps in-frame clones, though not all of them. The sample consists of around 140,000 clones, 70% to 80% of them appearing once. Sequencing used PBMCs. These TCRs come from a middle-aged man in good health and CMV-seropositive.

The chain is built from TRBV7-9 and TRBJ2-7, with 8 nucleotides matching TRBD2. This CDR3 region has 18 residues. Germline V gene lookup returns CDR1 SEHNR and CDR2 FQNEAQ (reference sequence). Trimming at V came to 2 bases and at J to 1 base, leaving 13 bases not matched to a gene. The CDR3 region is CASSLWGASGRESYEQYF. CDR3 bases: TGTGCCAGCAGCTTATGGGGGGCCAGCGGGAGAGAGTCCTACGAGCAGTACTTC. The whole variable domain, filled in from reference TRBV7-9 and TRBJ2-7, reads DTGVSQNPRHKITKRGQNVTFRCDPISEHNRLYWYRQTLGQGPEFLTYFQNEAQLEKSRLLSDRFSAERPKGSFSTLEIQRTEQGDSAMYLCASSLWGASGRESYEQYFGPGTRLTVT.

V and J are TRBV2 and TRBJ2-2; no clear D gene. The CDR3 runs 12 residues. CDR1 is SNHLY, CDR2 FYNNEI, per germline. V lost 10 bases to trimming and J lost 2 bases, with 8 bases between them. CDR3: CATLTNTGELFF. The CDR3 coding sequence is TGTGCCACCCTCACAAACACCGGGGAGCTGTTTTTT.

With respect to this clone: This specimen includes other DNA sequences encoding the same CDR3. V is TRBV29-1 and J is TRBJ2-5; 8 bases agree with TRBD2. The V segment lost 4 bases and the J segment 4 bases; nucleotides outside the gene matches: 2. Per germline, CDR1 SQVTM and CDR2 ANQGSEA. The CDR3 loop spans 12 amino acids. The CDR3 coding sequence is TGCAGCGTTGTTACTAGCGGAGAGACCCAGTACTTC. Translation gives CSVVTSGETQYF. Full variable domain (missing parts from reference TRBV29-1 and TRBJ2-5): SAVISQKPSRDICQRGTSLTIQCQVDSQVTMMFWYRQQPGQSLTLIATANQGSEATYESGFVIDKFPISRPNLTFSTLTVSNMSPEDSSIYLCSVVTSGETQYFGPGTRLLVL.

A few counts support this clone. This chain uses TRBV6-6 with TRBJ2-3; TRBD2 is a possible D gene (5 bases). Trimming pared 2 bases from V and 2 bases from J, leaving 8 bases between. Looked up from germline, CDR1 is MNHNY and CDR2 is SVGAGI (reference sequence). CDR3 size: 14 residues. CDR3 region: CASSYSGPTDTQYF. As DNA, the CDR3 is TGTGCCAGCAGTTACAGCGGCCCCACAGATACGCAGTATTTT.

V is TRBV2 and J is TRBJ2-5; D possibly corresponds to TRBD1 (5 bases). Judging by the DNA end, TRBJ2-7 fits better; the J call may be wrong. CDR3 length: 15 amino acids. Germline V gives CDR1 SNHLY, CDR2 FYNNEI. As DNA, the CDR3 is TGTGCCAGCAGTCAGGACACCGGTGTCACCTACGAGCAGTACTTC. Residues: CASSQDTGVTYEQYF.

The genes are TRBV12-5 and TRBJ2-1, with 8 bases identical to TRBD2. Germline V gene sequence: CDR1 LGHNT, CDR2 FRNRAP. CDR3 length: 15 residues. The J segment lost 4 bases and the V segment lost 5 bases, leaving 7 bases of the junction unmatched. The CDR3 is CASGPLAGKYNEQFF. The CDR3 nucleotides read TGTGCTAGTGGTCCATTAGCGGGGAAATACAATGAGCAGTTCTTC.

The chain couples TRBV4-3 to TRBJ1-1; tentatively, D is TRBD1 (6 bases). Trimming cost V 4 bases and J 3 bases, with 12 bases left between them. Germline values: CDR1 LGHNA, CDR2 YSLEER. The CDR3 is 14 residues long. The CDR3 DNA reads as TGCGCCAGCAGCCCCGAGGGGGGGTACACTGAAGCTTTCTTT. This sequence encodes CASSPEGGYTEAFF.

The V and J genes are TRBV5-5 and TRBJ2-5; D is perhaps TRBD1 (6 bases). Germline V gene lookup returns CDR1 SGHKS and CDR2 YYEKEE (reference sequence). The CDR3 covers 18 residues. The V end lost 4 bases, the J end lost 3 bases, and 25 bases lay between the germline ends. The CDR3 protein is CASSLGDTPHPGKETQYF. CDR3 bases: TGTGCCAGCAGCCTCGGGGACACACCTCACCCGGGGAAAGAGACCCAGTACTTC. The variable domain in full, with the rest retrieved from reference TRBV5-5 and TRBJ2-5, is DAGVTQSPTHLIKTRGQQVTLRCSPISGHKSVSWYQQVLGQGPQFIFQYYEKEERGRGNFPDRFSARQFPNYSSELNVNALLLGDSALYLCASSLGDTPHPGKETQYFGPGTRLLVL.

This clone was observed once. The chain links TRBV5-1 to TRBJ1-1; TRBD1 agrees at 7 bases. This CDR3 spans 16 amino acids. The germline CDR1 and CDR2 sequences are SGHRS and YFSETQ. Trimming at V came to 0 bases and at J to 1 base, leaving 6 bases not matched to a gene. CDR3 sequence reads: CASSLDPWTGNTEAFF. The CDR3 DNA is TGCGCCAGCAGCTTGGATCCTTGGACAGGGAACACTGAAGCTTTCTTT.

The rearrangement joins TRBV28 to TRBJ2-2; D gene unclear. This CDR3 has 13 amino acids. Germline CDR1 is MDHEN and CDR2 is SYDVKM. Trimming stripped 1 base from V and 6 bases from J, with 6 bases between. The CDR3 loop reads CASSLYSSGELFF. As DNA, the CDR3 is TGTGCCAGCAGTTTATACTCGTCCGGGGAGCTGTTTTTT. Full variable domain (missing parts from reference TRBV28 and TRBJ2-2): DVKVTQSSRYLVKRTGEKVFLECVQDMDHENMFWYRQDPGLGLRLIYFSYDVKMKEKGDIPEGYSVSREKKERFSLILESASTNQTSMYLCASSLYSSGELFFGEGSRLTVL.

The chain recombines TRBV7-8 with TRBJ1-6; the D gene is possibly TRBD1 (6 bases). V dropped 5 bases and J dropped 5 bases, with 10 bases sitting between them. Germline values: CDR1 SGHVS, CDR2 FQNEAQ. CDR3 length: 14 residues. CDR3 in amino acids: CASSLTGNNSPLHF. The DNA for the CDR3 is TGTGCCAGCAGCCTTACAGGGAATAATTCACCCCTCCACTTT.

V gene TRBV28 combines with J gene TRBJ2-1; TRBD2 agrees at 7 bases. Germline V lookup: CDR1 MDHEN, CDR2 SYDVKM. CDR3 size: 15 residues. J lost 5 bases, V lost 3 bases, and 7 bases had no gene match. CDR3 region: CASSLSLADDNEQFF. CDR3 sequence (DNA): TGTGCCAGCAGTTTGAGCCTAGCGGACGACAATGAGCAGTTCTTC.

The rearrangement joins TRBV11-2 to TRBJ1-3, with D tentatively TRBD1 (6 bases). Germline V gives CDR1 SGHAT, CDR2 FQNNGV. V shed 1 base and J shed 4 bases, with 11 bases lying between them. This CDR3 spans 15 amino acids. The CDR3 DNA is TGTGCCAGCAGCTTAGTCCGGGGGGCCGGAAACACCATATATTTT. It yields the protein CASSLVRGAGNTIYF.

This clone came up a few times. This sequence joins TRBV7-6 and TRBJ1-1; TRBD1 agrees at 9 bases. The CDR3 is 12 residues long. The ends lost 6 bases at V and 6 bases at J; junction bases unmatched: 2. Per germline, CDR1 SGHVS and CDR2 FNYEAQ. Here the CDR3 reads CASRGQGPEAFF. CDR3 coding DNA: TGTGCCAGCAGGGGACAGGGCCCTGAAGCTTTCTTT. Filled out from reference TRBV7-6 and TRBJ1-1, the complete variable domain reads GAGVSQSPRYKVTKRGQDVALRCDPISGHVSLYWYRQALGQGPEFLTYFNYEAQQDKSGLPNDRFSAERPEGSISTLTIQRTEQRDSAMYRCASRGQGPEAFFGQGTRLTVV.

The chain has TRBV4-2 and TRBJ2-1; TRBD2 agrees at 7 bases. CDR1 is LGHNA and CDR2 is YNFKEQ in the germline V gene. The CDR3 spans 13 residues. V dropped 1 base and J dropped 7; count of bases not matched to a gene: 1. The CDR3 nucleotides are TGTGCCAGCAGCCAAGCGGGGGGAAATGAGCAGTTCTTC. Its protein product is CASSQAGGNEQFF.

This chain links TRBV28 with TRBJ1-1; 7 bases are shared with TRBD1. J lost 5 bases, V lost 10 bases, and 10 bases had no gene match. Germline CDR1 MDHEN, CDR2 SYDVKM. The CDR3 loop spans 13 amino acids. The CDR3: CATREYRGTEAFF. The CDR3, as DNA: TGTGCCACCAGGGAATACAGGGGTACTGAAGCTTTCTTT.